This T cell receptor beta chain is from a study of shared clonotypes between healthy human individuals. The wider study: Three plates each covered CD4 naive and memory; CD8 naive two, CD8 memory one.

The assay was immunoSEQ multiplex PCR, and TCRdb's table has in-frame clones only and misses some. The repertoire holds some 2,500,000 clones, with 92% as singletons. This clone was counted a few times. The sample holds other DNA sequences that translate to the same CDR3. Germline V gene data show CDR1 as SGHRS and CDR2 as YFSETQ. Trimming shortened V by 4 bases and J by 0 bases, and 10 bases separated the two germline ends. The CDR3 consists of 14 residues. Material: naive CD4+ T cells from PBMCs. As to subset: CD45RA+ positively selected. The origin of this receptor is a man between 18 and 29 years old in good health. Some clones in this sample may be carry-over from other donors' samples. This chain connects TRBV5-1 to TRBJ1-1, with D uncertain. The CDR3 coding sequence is TGCGCCAGCAGCGCGGACGGATTGAACACTGAAGCTTTCTTT. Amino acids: CASSADGLNTEAFF.